The clone carrying this T cell receptor (beta chain) was detected ten times or more. The CDR3 spans 12 residues. Germline CDR1 SGHAT, CDR2 FQNNGV. V gave up 5 bases and J gave up 6 bases, with 8 bases separating them. The entry originates in a study of CD8 T cells in ankylosing spondylitis. Researchers built TCR beta libraries using quantitative 5'-RACE with molecular barcodes. Using its own MiXCR run on the 5' RACE reads, TCRdb lists one record per CDR3 protein. The sample holds 69,000 or so distinct CDR3 sequences, approximately 5% seen once. The chain employs TRBV11-2 and TRBJ2-1; D remains ambiguous. The sequence derives from a male donor with ankylosing spondylitis or in good health (not recorded which). The specimen sequenced was blood, either unsorted or a sorted T cell fraction (not recorded which). The CDR3 here is CASSIQVNEQFF. CDR3 DNA sequence: TGTGCCAGCAGCATCCAGGTCAATGAGCAGTTCTTC.